This TCR beta chain was identified in a study of blood T cells in healthy people across ages. This clonotype has a handful of counts. The use of a sample-barcoded 5' primer and a J-beta primer mix characterized a second PCR of 7 to 11 cycles. TCRdb reprocessed the 5' RACE reads via MiXCR and lists one record per CDR3 protein. The data hold some 890,000 distinct CDR3 sequences, with 25% to 30% observed a single time. The same data also went into a second study, on T cells of mothers and their children. That source reports: Related mother-child pairs shared marginally more repertoire than unrelated pairs, though not significantly.

Sequenced input: blood. This clonotype was obtained from a woman aged 40 to 50 in good health.

The CDR3: CSARNRELGYEQYF. The CDR3 DNA follows: TGCAGTGCTAGAAACAGGGAACTAGGGTACGAGCAGTACTTC. The chain is built from TRBV20-1 and TRBJ2-7, with TRBD1 as a possible D gene (6 bases). V was trimmed by 2 bases and J by 4 bases, leaving 15 bases between them. The germline V gene has CDR1 DFQATT and CDR2 SNEGSKA (reference sequence). The CDR3 loop spans 14 amino acids.